This T cell receptor beta chain is from a study of T-cell memory formation after mild COVID-19. Across the study: TCR clusters were mostly confined to one donor each. Notes on the study in general: Contracting CD8+ clones were enriched in EMRA, CD4+ mainly in CM and EM. Clonal second-wave expansions that peaked on day 37 had unconfirmed SARS-CoV-2 specificity.

Constant-segment primers and 5'RACE yielded cDNA libraries for TCR alpha and TCR beta, each carrying sample barcodes and UMIs. TCRdb ran MiXCR on the 5' RACE reads and lists one entry per CDR3 protein. This table holds 200,000 to 250,000 distinct CDR3 sequences, 9.5% found once. To note about this clonotype: Its specificity is not known.

This CDR3 region has 16 residues. Germline V gene sequence: CDR1 DFQATT, CDR2 SNEGSKA (reference sequence). J was trimmed by 2 bases and V by 6 bases; bases with no gene match: 11. The receptor was derived from a man aged 18-30 years who had mild COVID-19 (a few samples of this study predate the infection). Cell type and time point are not known. The sequenced sample was PBMCs or a T cell subset sorted from them (not recorded which). This chain connects TRBV20-1 to TRBJ2-3, with 10 bases matching TRBD1. The CDR3 reads CSALKSTGGFTDTQYF. As DNA, the CDR3 is TGCAGTGCCCTAAAGTCGACAGGGGGCTTCACAGATACGCAGTATTTT.